A selection of T cell receptor beta chains follows, all from one sample in a study of shared clonotypes between healthy human individuals. Produced via immunoSEQ multiplex PCR; TCRdb's table is partial and in-frame only. Altogether roughly 1,800,000 clones are present, about 95% being singletons, with the ten largest covering more than 0.95%. The sample consisted of naive CD8+ T cells sorted from blood. These receptors were obtained from a man aged 18-30 years in good health. CDR3s include the opening cysteine and the closing phenylalanine or tryptophan. D genes are given only for firm matches. Only some rows state a clone size, as once, few, many or a class for expanded clones.

j_call,cdr3_length,d_call,v_call,clone_size,cdr3_nt,cdr3_aa
TRBJ2-2,14,TRBD2,TRBV5-4,NA,TGTGCCAGCAGCCCGGGACTAGCTGTCGGGGAGCTGTTTTTT,CASSPGLAVGELFF
TRBJ1-2,14,TRBD1,TRBV5-1,NA,TGCGCCAGCAGCTTGGGAGGGACAGACTATGGCTACACCTTC,CASSLGGTDYGYTF
TRBJ1-1,14,NA,TRBV5-6,NA,TGTGCCAGCAGCTCCCCTAACGGGGGCACTGAAGCTTTCTTT,CASSSPNGGTEAFF
TRBJ1-6,14,TRBD1,TRBV5-1,NA,TGCGCCAGCAGCCCGACAGGGGAGAATTCACCCCTCCACTTT,CASSPTGENSPLHF
TRBJ1-5,14,TRBD1,TRBV7-2,NA,TGTGCCAGCAGCTTCGGGACAGGGGGCCAGCCCCAGCATTTT,CASSFGTGGQPQHF
TRBJ2-7,15,TRBD1,TRBV9,NA,TGTGCCAGCAGCGTATCCGGGACAGGGTACTACGAGCAGTACTTC,CASSVSGTGYYEQYF
TRBJ2-1,12,TRBD2,TRBV9,NA,TGTGCCAGCAGCGGGGGACTAAATGAGCAGTTCTTC,CASSGGLNEQFF
TRBJ1-1,11,NA,TRBV6-5,NA,TGTGCCAGCTCAGTGAACACTGAAGCTTTCTTT,CASSVNTEAFF
TRBJ2-1,16,TRBD1,TRBV6-1,NA,TGTGCCAGCAGTGAAGCCACAGGGGAGAGCTATAGGGAGAAGTTCTTC,CASSEATGESYREKFF
TRBJ1-1,13,NA,TRBV6-5,NA,TGTGCCAGCAGTTACTCGCCGGGCACTGAAGCTTTCTTT,CASSYSPGTEAFF
TRBJ2-3,19,TRBD2,TRBV29-1,NA,TGCAGCGTTCGTCTCTTGGCTGGAGCGGGAGAGGCTAGCACAGATACGCAGTATTTT,CSVRLLAGAGEASTDTQYF
TRBJ2-5,15,NA,TRBV30,NA,TGTGCCTGGAGTGTACGGTCGGGAAGTTGGGAGACCCAGTACTTC,CAWSVRSGSWETQYF
TRBJ1-5,14,TRBD1,TRBV6-1,NA,TGTGCCAGCAGCGTGGCAGGGGGGGAAAGGCCCCAGCATTTT,CASSVAGGERPQHF
TRBJ1-1,14,NA,TRBV13,NA,TGTGCCAGCAGCTTAGAGGCAGGGAACACTGAAGCTTTCTTT,CASSLEAGNTEAFF
TRBJ2-7,11,NA,TRBV29-1,NA,TGCAGCGTTGATACAGCCTACGAGCAGTACTTC,CSVDTAYEQYF
TRBJ1-3,15,NA,TRBV9,NA,TGTGCCAGCAGCGTCACAGGGAGCTCTGGAAACACCATATATTTT,CASSVTGSSGNTIYF
TRBJ2-2,13,NA,TRBV6-6,NA,TGTGCCAGCAACATTGCGAACACCGGGGAGCTGTTTTTT,CASNIANTGELFF
TRBJ2-2,14,NA,TRBV27,NA,TGTGCCAGCAGTTTCTTAGGAAACACCGGGGAGCTGTTTTTT,CASSFLGNTGELFF
TRBJ2-7,12,NA,TRBV5-6,NA,TGTGCCAGCAGCTTCGACACCTACGAGCAGTACTTC,CASSFDTYEQYF
TRBJ2-1,12,NA,TRBV13,NA,TGTGCCAGCAGCTTAGAAGATGGTTTTTTGTTCTTC,CASSLEDGFLFF
TRBJ1-2,15,NA,TRBV30,NA,TGTGCCTGGAGTGTAGGGGCAGGGTTAAACTATGGCTACACCTTC,CAWSVGAGLNYGYTF
TRBJ2-1,15,NA,TRBV30,NA,TGTGCCTGGACCCTGGACAGCGACCTGTACAATGAGCAGTTCTTC,CAWTLDSDLYNEQFF
TRBJ2-7,14,NA,TRBV9,NA,TGTGCCAGCAGCCCGAGTGGGGCATCCTACGAGCAGTACTTC,CASSPSGASYEQYF
TRBJ2-5,14,TRBD1,TRBV9,NA,TGTGCCAGCAGCGTAACAGGGGGCTTGGAGACCCAGTACTTC,CASSVTGGLETQYF
TRBJ1-5,16,NA,TRBV28,once,TGTGCCAGCAGTTACGTCGTGGGTTTAAGGGATCAGCCCCAGCATTTT,CASSYVVGLRDQPQHF
TRBJ2-5,15,TRBD1,TRBV13,NA,TGTGCCAGCAGCCCCGGACAGGGCTCCCAAGAGACCCAGTACTTC,CASSPGQGSQETQYF
TRBJ2-5,16,NA,TRBV4-1,NA,TGCGCCAGCAGTCCCGGTGAAGGGGGAGTACAAGAGACCCAGTACTTC,CASSPGEGGVQETQYF
TRBJ2-7,15,NA,TRBV7-9,NA,TGTGCCAGCAGCTTAAGGGGGGCAGGTCCCTACGAGCAGTACTTC,CASSLRGAGPYEQYF
TRBJ2-5,17,TRBD2,TRBV11-2,NA,TGTGCCAGCAGCTTATACCCGGGACTAGCGGACCAAGAGACCCAGTACTTC,CASSLYPGLADQETQYF
TRBJ2-1,15,TRBD2,TRBV6-5,NA,TGTGCCAGCAGATCGACTAGCGGGGTTTACAATGAGCAGTTCTTC,CASRSTSGVYNEQFF
TRBJ1-1,14,NA,TRBV28,NA,TGTGCCAGCAGTTTGGAGGGGTCGAACACTGAAGCTTTCTTT,CASSLEGSNTEAFF
TRBJ2-3,18,TRBD2,TRBV5-1,NA,TGCGCCAGCAGGATGGGACTAGCGGGACGTACTAGCACAGATACGCAGTATTTT,CASRMGLAGRTSTDTQYF
TRBJ2-4,18,NA,TRBV7-9,NA,TGTGCCAGCAGCGGGGCGGTAGCGCTCCCAGAAGGGAAAAACATTCAGTACTTC,CASSGAVALPEGKNIQYF
TRBJ2-6,15,NA,TRBV5-4,NA,TGTGCCAGCAGCTGGGAGGCTTCTGGGGCCAACGTCCTGACTTTC,CASSWEASGANVLTF
TRBJ2-3,12,NA,TRBV27,once,TGTGCCAGCAGTTTATCGCCGGATACGCAGTATTTT,CASSLSPDTQYF
TRBJ2-1,16,TRBD2,TRBV9,NA,TGTGCCAGCAGCGTAGAGGGGACTAGCGGGAGGGATGAGCAGTTCTTC,CASSVEGTSGRDEQFF
TRBJ1-1,14,NA,TRBV11-2,NA,TGTGCCAGCAGCTTTGCTCATACCGGGACTGAAGCTTTCTTT,CASSFAHTGTEAFF
TRBJ1-2,19,NA,TRBV27,NA,TGTGCCAGCAGTTTATCGTCCGGGGCAGGGTGGGCCCCTACTTATGGCTACACCTTC,CASSLSSGAGWAPTYGYTF
TRBJ2-1,15,NA,TRBV11-2,NA,TGTGCCAGCAGCTTAGCCTCAAGCTCCTACAATGAGCAGTTCTTC,CASSLASSSYNEQFF
TRBJ2-7,12,NA,TRBV6-5,NA,TGTGCCAGCAGTTACTCGAACGACGAGCAGTACTTC,CASSYSNDEQYF
TRBJ2-7,15,TRBD2,TRBV4-1,NA,TGCGCCAGCAGCCAAAGTAGCGGGGATACCTACGAGCAGTACTTC,CASSQSSGDTYEQYF
TRBJ1-1,14,NA,TRBV9,NA,TGTGCCAGCAGCGTAGAGGACAGGAACACTGAAGCTTTCTTT,CASSVEDRNTEAFF
TRBJ1-3,15,NA,TRBV6-1,few,TGTGCCAGCAGTGACCTCTTTCGCTCTGGAAACACCATATATTTT,CASSDLFRSGNTIYF
TRBJ2-5,15,TRBD1,TRBV7-9,NA,TGTGCCAGCAGCTTAGGGGACAGGGAAGGGGAGACCCAGTACTTC,CASSLGDREGETQYF
TRBJ2-1,15,TRBD1,TRBV5-4,NA,TGTGCCAGCAGCTTACCGGGACAGGGAACGAATGAGCAGTTCTTC,CASSLPGQGTNEQFF
TRBJ2-7,16,TRBD2,TRBV5-4,NA,TGTGCCAGCAGCTTGGCCGAAGGGGGACTAGCGGGACAGGGGTACTTC,CASSLAEGGLAGQGYF
TRBJ2-7,15,NA,TRBV9,NA,TGTGCCAGCAGCGTGGGTCCGGGGCAGTCCTACGAGCAGTACTTC,CASSVGPGQSYEQYF
TRBJ2-7,14,NA,TRBV9,NA,TGTGCCAGCAGCCCGAGTGGAAGGGCCGGCGAGCAGTACTTC,CASSPSGRAGEQYF
TRBJ2-2,14,NA,TRBV4-3,NA,TGCGCCAGCAGCCTGGGATCGAACACCGGGGAGCTGTTTTTT,CASSLGSNTGELFF
TRBJ2-1,13,NA,TRBV7-9,NA,TGTGCCAGCAGCTTAGTAGCAGGAGAGGCGCAGTTCTTC,CASSLVAGEAQFF
TRBJ2-6,16,NA,TRBV27,NA,TGTGCCAGCAGTTTATTGCCGTTCTCTGGGGCCAACGTCCTGACTTTC,CASSLLPFSGANVLTF
TRBJ2-7,15,TRBD1,TRBV7-9,NA,TGTGCCAGCAGAGGGACAGGGGCCAGGTCCTACGAGCAGTACTTC,CASRGTGARSYEQYF
TRBJ2-5,12,NA,TRBV9,NA,TGTGCCAGCAGCGGTCCCTCGGAGACCCAGTACTTC,CASSGPSETQYF
TRBJ2-7,16,TRBD2,TRBV4-3,NA,TGCGCCAGCAGCCAAGCGGCCCGGGGACTAGTCTACGAGCAGTACTTC,CASSQAARGLVYEQYF
TRBJ2-1,15,TRBD2,TRBV7-7,NA,TGTGCTAGCAGCCAGGGGTCTAGCGGGTACAATGAGCAGTTCTTC,CASSQGSSGYNEQFF
TRBJ2-5,17,TRBD2,TRBV28,NA,TGTGCCAGCAGTCCTTGGACTAGCGGGGTAGGATCAGAGACCCAGTACTTC,CASSPWTSGVGSETQYF
TRBJ1-1,16,TRBD1,TRBV12-5,NA,TGTGCTAGTGGTTTGGAGGGGACAGGGAAAAACACTGAAGCTTTCTTT,CASGLEGTGKNTEAFF